These T cell receptor beta chains were read from a single sample in a study of CD8+ T cells in alopecia areata. The repertoire was sequenced with immunoSEQ multiplex PCR; TCRdb's copy has only in-frame clones and lacks some. The sample has over 150,000 clones, 45% to 75% seen once. Source: CD4+ T cells sorted from blood, taken at week 4, from a patient treated with tofacitinib. Receptor source: a human donor with alopecia areata. CDR3s include the opening cysteine and the closing phenylalanine or tryptophan. The order of the fields is clone size, V gene, D gene, CDR3 length, J gene, CDR3 DNA, CDR3 protein. A D gene is named only where the DNA matches it firmly. Rows may omit the clone size; those that give it use once, few, many or a size class.

>-|TRBV23-1|-|16|TRBJ1-1
TGCGCCAGCCTAAAGGGGGGGCGCAAAGTCGGGACTGAAGCTTTCTTT
CASLKGGRKVGTEAFF
>few|TRBV5-1|-|15|TRBJ1-5
TGCGCCAGCAGCTTAGAAGGGCAGGAGTACCAGCCCCAGCATTTT
CASSLEGQEYQPQHF
>-|TRBV29-1|TRBD2|13|TRBJ2-7
TGCAGCGCCTCAACTAGCGGGATAGGTGAGCAGTACTTC
CSASTSGIGEQYF
>few|TRBV29-1|TRBD2|17|TRBJ2-1
TGCAGCGTTGAAGATCGGCGCGGCGGGAGGGCTAACAATGAGCAGTTCTTC
CSVEDRRGGRANNEQFF
>-|TRBV30|-|12|TRBJ2-6
TGTGCCTGGAAGGGAGGGGCCAACGTCCTGACTTTC
CAWKGGANVLTF
>-|TRBV9|-|15|TRBJ2-7
TGTGCCAGCAGCGTAGTTGCGGGCTTCGCTTACGAGCAGTACTTC
CASSVVAGFAYEQYF
>-|TRBV20-1|-|11|TRBJ1-1
TGCAGTGCTAGAGATTACCCTGAAGCTTTCTTT
CSARDYPEAFF
>-|TRBV4-2|-|12|TRBJ2-7
TGTGCCAGCAGCCAGGATCTCTACGAGCAGTACTTC
CASSQDLYEQYF
>-|TRBV7-9|-|12|TRBJ2-3
TGTGCCAGCAGCTTGGGGACCGATACGCAGTATTTT
CASSLGTDTQYF
>-|TRBV28|TRBD2|15|TRBJ2-7
TGTGCCAGCAGTCCGCCTAGCGGGGGAGCCTACGAGCAGTACTTC
CASSPPSGGAYEQYF
>-|TRBV7-9|TRBD2|15|TRBJ2-5
TGTGCCAGCAGCTTCCTACTAGCGGGAGATGAGACCCAGTACTTC
CASSFLLAGDETQYF
>-|TRBV14|TRBD1|15|TRBJ2-1
TGTGCCAGCAGCGACCACAGGGGCCCTAACAATGAGCAGTTCTTC
CASSDHRGPNNEQFF
>-|TRBV14|TRBD1|16|TRBJ1-2
TGTGCCAGCAGCCACGGGACAGGGGGACAACGCTATGGCTACACCTTC
CASSHGTGGQRYGYTF
>few|TRBV6-4|-|16|TRBJ2-1
TGTGCCAGCAGCACCACTCACATGAGCTCCTACAATGAGCAGTTCTTC
CASSTTHMSSYNEQFF
>-|TRBV6-5|TRBD2|15|TRBJ2-1
TGTGCCAGCAGTTCTAGGACTAGTCAGTACAATGAGCAGTTCTTC
CASSSRTSQYNEQFF
>-|TRBV9|-|14|TRBJ2-4
TGTGCCAGCAGCGTAGGTGTCCAGTCAAACATTCAGTACTTC
CASSVGVQSNIQYF
>-|TRBV7-9|TRBD1|16|TRBJ1-2
TGTGCCAGCAGCGAAACCGGGACAGGCCATAACTATGGCTACACCTTC
CASSETGTGHNYGYTF
>-|TRBV5-4|TRBD2|15|TRBJ2-7
TGTGCCAGCAGCTTGTTCTCCGGGAGGGCCAACGAGCAGTACTTC
CASSLFSGRANEQYF
>-|TRBV30|TRBD1|16|TRBJ1-2
TGTGCCTGGAGCCAACTCACCCGACAGGGGGCAGGTGGCTACACCTTC
CAWSQLTRQGAGGYTF
>-|TRBV15|-|16|TRBJ1-1
TGTGCCACCGGCGGACAGATAGGTAGGATCGGCACTGAAGCTTTCTTT
CATGGQIGRIGTEAFF
>-|TRBV4-1|TRBD1|16|TRBJ2-6
TGCGCCAGCAGCGACAGGGGGCGTCCTGGGGCCAACGTCCTGACTTTC
CASSDRGRPGANVLTF
>-|TRBV2|TRBD2|14|TRBJ2-3
TGTGCCAGCAGTCGACTAGCGGTCACAGATACGCAGTATTTT
CASSRLAVTDTQYF
>-|TRBV4-2|-|20|TRBJ2-3
TGTGCCAGCAGCCAATGGGGCGTCCAAAGTGGAGGAGGTAGCACAGATACGCAGTATTTT
CASSQWGVQSGGGSTDTQYF
>once|TRBV29-1|-|11|TRBJ1-2
TGCAGCGCCCGGGACCTCTATGGCTACACCTTC
CSARDLYGYTF
>-|TRBV29-1|TRBD2|14|TRBJ2-3
TGCAGCGTTGAACCCGGCGGGAGGACAGATACGCAGTATTTT
CSVEPGGRTDTQYF